These T cell receptor beta chains were read from a single sample in a study of read filtering for tumor transcriptome and immune sequencing. TCRdb reprocessed the reads with MiXCR, giving one entry per CDR3 protein. The table has more than 45,000 distinct CDR3 sequences, roughly 20% seen once. Sequences were obtained from a population of CD138-negative cells sorted from bone marrow. The receptor set was obtained from a donor at least 40 years old with multiple myeloma. The CDR3 runs from the conserved cysteine through the conserved F or W.

TRBV5-1	CASSQPTGNTEAFF
TRBV20-1	CSAAVATSSDTQYF
TRBV28	CASSLWGRTDTQYF
TRBV5-1	CASSPQMNTEAFF
TRBV12-3/TRBV12-4	CASSFFIGSGGEQFF
TRBV6-1	CASSRDRGPGTDTQYF
TRBV2	CASSIWEGRSEQFF
TRBV2	CASRARRRGGGGEQYF
TRBV29-1	CSVDNRAVRRGHTEAFF
TRBV3-1	CARSQSGGRSEQFF
TRBV5-4	CASSPRNEGAFF
TRBV20-1	CSALILAAGSYNEQFF
TRBV4-2	CASSQVVAGGDTQYF
TRBV24-1	CATSGNPGLAGGSSYNEQFF
TRBV13	CASSWGAGGPSCNEQFF
TRBV5-1	CASSLEAGAGANVLTF
TRBV29-1	CSAIRGASGINEQFF
TRBV29-1	CSVGGASGSDEQFF
TRBV3-1	CASSSGSAYEQYF
TRBV7-9	CASSLSQANEKLFF
TRBV5-4	CASSLETDTQYF
TRBV5-1	CASRFEQGAETQYF
TRBV7-2	CASRMGGPSHNEQFF
TRBV14	CASTLGGTSTYEQFF
TRBV20-1	CSARNPTSGRGIYNEQFF
TRBV20-1	CSARQDLNYYNERFF
TRBV12-3/TRBV12-4	CASSQRVASTDTQYF
TRBV9	CASSVVSSGTYNEQFF
TRBV5-1	CASSLGGSGPSTDTQYF
TRBV5-1	CASSLDGPVDTGELFF
TRBV12-3/TRBV12-4	CASSPDREETQYF
TRBV20-1	CSVPTRMNTEAFF
TRBV20-1	CSAPHNEQFF
TRBV20-1	CSALGQQAYEQYF
TRBV20-1	CSAQRLGQETQYF
TRBV18	CASSRDRYTEAFF
TRBV6-2/TRBV6-3	CASSYGQSYEQYF
TRBV24-1	CATSGSGKLSTQYF
TRBV7-3	CAAASGPNTGELFF
TRBV7-9	CASSPRTGNYNEQFF
TRBV7-2	CASSSTGTENTEAFF
TRBV18	CASSPGSNQPQHF
TRBV6-6	CASSYLRIEGDNQPQHF
TRBV20-1	CSAPGLAGSYNEQFF